These 21 T cell receptor beta chains were all obtained from the same sample, sequenced in a study of molecular identifiers for immune sequencing clone quantification. TCRdb recomputed calls from the PCR reads with MiXCR, one row per CDR3 protein. The sample includes more than 450,000 distinct CDR3 sequences, about a fifth of them seen just once. Sequencing used naive CD8+ T cells from blood, with Jurkat cell RNA spiked in. Described subset: FACS-sorted CD8+CD4-CCR7+CD45RA+ naive T cells. Receptors originate from a human donor in good health. Some libraries in this study had Jurkat cell RNA spiked in.

This clonotype showed up many times. CDR3 coding DNA: TGTGCCAGCAGCCGCAGAGCTAGCGGGGACCAAGAGACCCAGTACTTC. This sequence encodes CASSRRASGDQETQYF. The rearrangement links TRBV13 to TRBJ2-5; TRBD2 matches 9 bases. V trimming: 5 bases; J trimming: 0 bases; junction bases outside the gene matches: 7. Germline V gives CDR1 PRHDT, CDR2 FYEKMQ (reference sequence). This CDR3 comprises 16 residues.

The V and J genes are TRBV7-9 and TRBJ1-5, with D possibly being TRBD1 (6 bases). Trimming took 1 base from V and 7 from J, leaving 14 bases between them. CDR1 and CDR2 from the germline V gene are SEHNR and FQNEAQ (reference sequence). The CDR3 runs 15 residues. DNA for the CDR3: TGTGCCAGCAGCTTAGGGATAGGGGGGGACCAGCCCCAGCATTTT. It translates to CASSLGIGGDQPQHF.

This clonotype was picked up many times. This sequence joins TRBV5-1 and TRBJ2-7; D is possibly TRBD2 (5 bases). Germline loops: CDR1 SGHRS, CDR2 YFSETQ. The CDR3 contains 14 residues. The ends were cut back, 1 base at V and 6 bases at J, with 14 bases in the middle. CDR3 region: CASSLLQREAEQYF. CDR3 nucleotide sequence: TGCGCCAGCAGCTTGCTCCAACGGGAAGCCGAGCAGTACTTC. The variable domain in full, with the rest retrieved from reference TRBV5-1 and TRBJ2-7, is KAGVTQTPRYLIKTRGQQVTLSCSPISGHRSVSWYQQTPGQGLQFLFEYFSETQRNKGNFPGRFSGRQFSNSRSEMNVSTLELGDSALYLCASSLLQREAEQYFGPGTRLTVT.

This clonotype occurred many times. The chain carries TRBV4-2 and TRBJ2-2, with D perhaps matching TRBD1 (5 bases). Germline CDR1 is LGHNA and CDR2 is YNFKEQ. This CDR3 has 14 residues. Trimming shortened V by 1 base and J by 7 bases, and 10 bases separated the two germline ends. CDR3 DNA: TGTGCCAGCAGCCAAGCAGGGATTGGCGGGGAGCTGTTTTTT. Its translation is CASSQAGIGGELFF.

The chain joins TRBV13 to TRBJ1-1; no clear D gene. This CDR3 contains 14 residues. Trimming shortened V by 5 bases and J by 0 bases, and 10 bases separated the two germline ends. Germline V gene sequence: CDR1 PRHDT, CDR2 FYEKMQ (reference sequence). The CDR3 coding sequence is TGTGCCAGCAGCGTTCGCACCATGAACACTGAAGCTTTCTTT. Its protein product is CASSVRTMNTEAFF.

This clonotype appeared a few times. The chain joins TRBV6-2 or TRBV6-3 to TRBJ2-7; TRBD1 is a possible D gene (5 bases). Germline lookup yields CDR1 MNHEY and CDR2 SVGEGT. V lost 4 bases and J 1 base, leaving 14 bases between the germline ends. The CDR3 is 15 amino acids. This CDR3 reads CASSSPRTRSYEQYF. The CDR3 DNA reads TGTGCCAGCAGTTCCCCGCGGACACGGTCCTACGAGCAGTACTTC.

This chain joins TRBV6-2 or TRBV6-3 and TRBJ2-7; D perhaps matches TRBD2 (6 bases). With 2 bases removed from V and 0 bases from J, the gap between germline ends came to 8 bases. The CDR3 has 14 amino acids. The germline CDR1 and CDR2 sequences are MNHEY and SVGEGT. Here the CDR3 reads CASSYAGISYEQYF. CDR3 DNA: TGTGCCAGCAGTTACGCGGGAATCTCCTACGAGCAGTACTTC.

As for this clonotype: Being one base from a much bigger clone, this may be a read error. This rearrangement joins TRBV5-3 to TRBJ1-1; D is unclear. TRBV5-3 is noted as an ORF with a role that remains uncertain. This CDR3 contains 13 residues. The CDR3 coding sequence is TGTGTCAGTAACGACGCAGGGAACACTGAAGCTTTCTTT. It yields the protein CVSNDAGNTEAFF.

This clonotype was picked up many times. The chain employs TRBV30 and TRBJ2-7; TRBD2 might be the D (5 bases). Per the germline V gene, CDR1 is GTSNPN and CDR2 is SVGIG (reference sequence). The CDR3 contains 11 residues. V shed 2 bases and J shed 7 bases, with 9 bases lying between them. The CDR3 DNA follows: TGTGCCTGGAGTCCCCGGGGTGAGCAGTACTTC. Translated, it gives CAWSPRGEQYF.

Ten or more counts support this clonotype. The rearrangement joins TRBV4-3 to TRBJ2-3, with D hard to call. The V end was cut by 2 bases, the J end by 5 bases, with 14 bases between. From germline, CDR1 is LGHNA and CDR2 YSLEER. The CDR3 consists of 15 residues. CDR3 coding DNA: TGCGCCAGCAGCCAATCTTGGTCGTCCCGAGATACGCAGTATTTT. It is translated as CASSQSWSSRDTQYF.

This clonotype was recorded at least ten times. The V gene is TRBV29-1, the J gene TRBJ2-6; D call uncertain. The CDR3 is 16 amino acids. Trimming shortened V by 5 bases and J by 0 bases, and 14 bases separated the two germline ends. The germline V gene encodes CDR1 SQVTM and CDR2 ANQGSEA. This chain's CDR3 is CSVTQTRNSGANVLTF. The CDR3 DNA reads TGCAGCGTTACCCAGACCAGGAACTCTGGGGCCAACGTCCTGACTTTC.

This clonotype has more than one count but fewer than ten. This rearrangement joins TRBV4-1 to TRBJ2-7; 16 nucleotides align to TRBD2. CDR1 MGHRA and CDR2 YSYEKL come from the germline V gene. Trimming removed 8 bases from V and 5 bases from J; junction bases left unmatched: 3. The CDR3 spans 14 residues. As DNA, the CDR3 is TGCGCCAGCGCGGGACTAGCGGGGGGGGACGAGCAGTACTTC. Translating gives CASAGLAGGDEQYF.

This clonotype turned up a few times. The rearrangement joins TRBV7-8 to TRBJ2-5; 13 bases agree with TRBD2. CDR1 is SGHVS and CDR2 is FQNEAQ in the germline V gene. The V segment lost 3 bases and the J segment 3 bases; nucleotides outside the gene matches: 1. The CDR3 sequence is 15 residues long. The CDR3 region is CASSFTSGGEETQYF. The CDR3 DNA sequence: TGTGCCAGCAGCTTTACTAGCGGGGGGGAAGAGACCCAGTACTTC.

This clonotype showed up just a few times. The chain couples TRBV11-1 to TRBJ2-7; tentatively, D is TRBD1 or TRBD2 (6 bases each). This CDR3 comprises 15 residues. V was clipped by 8 bases and J by 5 bases, with 22 bases between them. CDR1 SGHAT and CDR2 FQDESV come from the germline V gene (reference sequence). The CDR3 DNA is TGTGCCAGCTCCGCCTCGGGGGCAGGGTTAAACGAGCAGTACTTC. It is translated as CASSASGAGLNEQYF.

This clonotype has just a few counts. The chain joins TRBV30 to TRBJ1-5, with D possibly matching TRBD1 (5 bases). Germline V gene sequence: CDR1 GTSNPN, CDR2 SVGIG (reference sequence). CDR3 size: 13 residues. Trimming cost V 1 base and J 5 bases, with 9 bases left between them. CDR3 in DNA: TGTGCCTGGAGTGCTGGGGGGGATCAGCCCCAGCATTTT. Its translation: CAWSAGGDQPQHF.

This clonotype was observed at least ten times. The chain couples TRBV30 to TRBJ2-7; the D is unclear. There are 13 residues in the CDR3. CDR1 is GTSNPN and CDR2 is SVGIG in the germline V gene (reference sequence). Deletions cut 0 bases from V and 2 bases from J, with 8 bases between. The CDR3 is CAWSVSGPYEQYF. In DNA form, the CDR3 reads TGTGCCTGGAGTGTATCCGGACCCTACGAGCAGTACTTC.

This clonotype was counted only a few times. The rearrangement joins TRBV6-5 to TRBJ2-7; perhaps TRBD1 as D (6 bases). This CDR3 comprises 14 residues. Trimming left V 8 bases short and J 3 bases short, with 17 bases between. Germline V CDR1 and CDR2: MNHEY, SVGAGI. The CDR3 loop is CASSLQGPLYEQYF. Here the CDR3 DNA reads TGTGCCAGCTCCTTACAGGGACCCCTCTACGAGCAGTACTTC.

The chain recombines TRBV29-1 with TRBJ2-1; no clear D. Germline V gives CDR1 SQVTM, CDR2 ANQGSEA. V was clipped by 3 bases and J by 9 bases, with 15 bases between them. The CDR3 covers 13 residues. The CDR3 coding sequence is TGCAGCGTTGAGGGCAGGTGGGATATTGAGCAGTTCTTC. Encoded protein: CSVEGRWDIEQFF.

This clonotype was counted ten times or more. The chain employs TRBV7-9 and TRBJ2-5; 10 bases align to TRBD2. The CDR3 has 16 amino acids. Germline V CDR1 and CDR2: SEHNR, FQNEAQ (reference sequence). The V segment lost 5 bases and the J segment 8 bases; nucleotides outside the gene matches: 14. Here the CDR3 reads CASSPTSGNHQGTQYF. Written as DNA, the CDR3 is TGTGCCAGCAGCCCAACTAGCGGGAACCACCAAGGAACCCAGTACTTC.

A note on this clonotype: A much larger clone lies one base from this, so it may be a read error. V is TRBV24-1 and J is TRBJ2-5; D gene uncertain. Trimming took off 6 bases at V and 3 bases at J, with 13 bases between the two ends. This CDR3 is built from 14 residues. CDR1 is KGHDR, CDR2 SFDVKD, per germline. Here the CDR3 reads CATSTLRMEETQYF. The CDR3, as DNA: TGTGCCACCAGTACCCTCCGTATGGAAGAGACCCAGTACTTC.

This clonotype was counted at least ten times. The rearrangement links TRBV7-9 to TRBJ2-7; TRBD2 agrees at 7 bases. The germline V gene has CDR1 SEHNR and CDR2 FQNEAQ (reference sequence). The CDR3 totals 14 residues. Trimming at V came to 5 bases and at J to 5 bases, leaving 9 bases not matched to a gene. CDR3 nucleotides: TGTGCCAGCAGCCCTCGGGAACGGGGGGACGAGCAGTACTTC. It specifies CASSPRERGDEQYF.